This T cell receptor beta chain was sequenced during a study of T cells after yellow fever vaccination. This clonotype has a count of ten or more. Via MiXCR, TCRdb re-called the 5' RACE reads, giving one row per CDR3 protein. The sample lists approximately 300,000 distinct CDR3 sequences, around 10% seen once, with about 3.3% in the top ten. CDR1 and CDR2 from the germline V gene are SGHTA and FQGTGA. CDR3 length equals 15 residues. V shed 0 bases and J 5 bases; nucleotides not matched to a gene: 3. This chain joins TRBV7-3 and TRBJ2-2; 7 bases are shared with TRBD2. The TCR sequence derives from a man younger than 30 who received the YFV17D yellow fever vaccine. The source material was CD4+ T cells sorted from PBMCs, sampled 45 days after the yellow fever booster vaccination. The CDR3 is CASSLTVGGTGELFF. The CDR3 bases are TGTGCCAGCAGCTTAACTGTGGGGGGGACCGGGGAGCTGTTTTTT.